These 3 T cell receptor beta chains originate from one sample sequenced in a study of blood T cell repertoires in COVID-19. Sequencing used immunoSEQ multiplex PCR; TCRdb keeps in-frame clones, though not all of them. The sample carries about 160,000 clones, approximately 87% recorded once. The sequenced material came from PBMCs or T cells enriched from blood (not recorded which). The receptor set was obtained from a woman aged 50 to 60 who had recovered from COVID-19.

This clone was found once. This rearrangement joins TRBV18 to TRBJ1-4; D is unclear. Trimming pared 3 bases from V and 2 bases from J, leaving 10 bases between. Germline values: CDR1 KGHSH, CDR2 LQKENI. The CDR3 contains 15 residues. The DNA for the CDR3 is TGTGCCAGCTCACCTATACAGCTTACTAATGAAAAACTGTTTTTT. Amino acid sequence: CASSPIQLTNEKLFF. The full variable domain, completed using reference TRBV18 and TRBJ1-4, is NAGVMQNPRHLVRRRGQEARLRCSPMKGHSHVYWYRQLPEEGLKFMVYLQKENIIDESGMPKERFSAEFPKEGPSILRIQQVVRGDSAAYFCASSPIQLTNEKLFFGSGTQLSVL.

The chain employs TRBV2 and TRBJ1-1; 7 bases fit TRBD1. The CDR3 is 12 amino acids. The germline V gene has CDR1 SNHLY and CDR2 FYNNEI. V lost 4 bases to trimming and J lost 8 bases; unmatched junction nucleotides: 4. The CDR3, as DNA: TGTGCCAGCAGTGTACAGGGGTTAGAAGCTTTCTTT. Its protein product is CASSVQGLEAFF.

The gene calls are TRBV5-1 and TRBJ2-1; TRBD1 aligns across 8 bases. J gave up 8 bases and V 4 bases, and 11 bases lay outside the gene matches. Per the germline V gene, CDR1 is SGHRS and CDR2 is YFSETQ. The CDR3 is 15 amino acids. The CDR3 DNA follows: TGCGCCAGCAGCCAGACAGGGGCCCAGATCCATGAGCAGTTCTTC. This translates into CASSQTGAQIHEQFF.